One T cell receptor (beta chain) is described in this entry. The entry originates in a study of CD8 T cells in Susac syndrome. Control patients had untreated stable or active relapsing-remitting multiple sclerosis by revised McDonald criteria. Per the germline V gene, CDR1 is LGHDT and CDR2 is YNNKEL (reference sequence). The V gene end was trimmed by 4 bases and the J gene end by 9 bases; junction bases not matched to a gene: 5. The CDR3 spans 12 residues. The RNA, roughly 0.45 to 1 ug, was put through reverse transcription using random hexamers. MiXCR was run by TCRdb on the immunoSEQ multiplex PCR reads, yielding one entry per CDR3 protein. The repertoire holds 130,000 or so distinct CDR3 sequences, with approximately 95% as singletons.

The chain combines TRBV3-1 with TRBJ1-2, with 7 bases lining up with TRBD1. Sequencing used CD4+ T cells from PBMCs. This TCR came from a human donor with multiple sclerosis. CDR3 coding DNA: TGTGCCAGCAGCCCCTGGGACAGCAGCTACACCTTC. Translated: CASSPWDSSYTF. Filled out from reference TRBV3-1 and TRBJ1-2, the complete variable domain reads DTAVSQTPKYLVTQMGNDKSIKCEQNLGHDTMYWYKQDSKKFLKIMFSYNNKELIINETVPNRFSPKSPDKAHLNLHINSLELGDSAVYFCASSPWDSSYTFGSGTRLTVV.